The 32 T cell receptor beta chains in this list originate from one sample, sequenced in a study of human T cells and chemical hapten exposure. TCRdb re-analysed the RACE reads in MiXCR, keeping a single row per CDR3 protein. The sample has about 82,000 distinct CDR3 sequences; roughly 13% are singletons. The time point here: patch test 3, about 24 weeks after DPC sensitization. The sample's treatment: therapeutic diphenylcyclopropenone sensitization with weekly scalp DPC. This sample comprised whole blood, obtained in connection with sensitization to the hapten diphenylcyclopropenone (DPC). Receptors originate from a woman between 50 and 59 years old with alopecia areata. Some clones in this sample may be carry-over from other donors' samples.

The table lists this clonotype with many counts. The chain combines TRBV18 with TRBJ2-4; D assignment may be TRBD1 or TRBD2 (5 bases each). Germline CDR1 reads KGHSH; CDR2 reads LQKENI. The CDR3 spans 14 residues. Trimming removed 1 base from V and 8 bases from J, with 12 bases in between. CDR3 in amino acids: CASSPLASRDIQYF. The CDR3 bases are TGTGCCAGCTCACCACTTGCTAGCAGGGACATTCAGTACTTC.

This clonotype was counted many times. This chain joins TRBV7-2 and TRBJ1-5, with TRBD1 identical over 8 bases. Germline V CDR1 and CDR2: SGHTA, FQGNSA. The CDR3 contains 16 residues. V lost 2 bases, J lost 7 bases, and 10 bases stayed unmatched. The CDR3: CASSLMAGGAGQPQHF. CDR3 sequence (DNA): TGTGCCAGCAGCTTAATGGCAGGGGGCGCGGGCCAGCCCCAGCATTTT.

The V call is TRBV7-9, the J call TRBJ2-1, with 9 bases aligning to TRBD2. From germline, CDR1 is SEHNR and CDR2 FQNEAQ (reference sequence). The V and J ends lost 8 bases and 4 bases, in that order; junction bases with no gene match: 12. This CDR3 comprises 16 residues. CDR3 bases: TGTGCCAGCGGCCCATTTAGCGGGAGTCAATACAATGAGCAGTTCTTC. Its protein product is CASGPFSGSQYNEQFF. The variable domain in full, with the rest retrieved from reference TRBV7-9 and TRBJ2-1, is DTGVSQNPRHKITKRGQNVTFRCDPISEHNRLYWYRQTLGQGPEFLTYFQNEAQLEKSRLLSDRFSAERPKGSFSTLEIQRTEQGDSAMYLCASGPFSGSQYNEQFFGPGTRLTVL.

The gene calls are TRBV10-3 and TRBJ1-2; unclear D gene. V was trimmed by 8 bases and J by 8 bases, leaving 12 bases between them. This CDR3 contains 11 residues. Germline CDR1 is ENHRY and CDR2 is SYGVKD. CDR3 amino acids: CAILQSGGYTF. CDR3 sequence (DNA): TGTGCCATCCTTCAAAGTGGGGGCTACACCTTC.

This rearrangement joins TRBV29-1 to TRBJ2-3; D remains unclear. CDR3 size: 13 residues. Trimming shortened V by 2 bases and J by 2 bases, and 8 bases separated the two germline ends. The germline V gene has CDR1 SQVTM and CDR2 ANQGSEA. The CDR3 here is CSVEYQYTDTQYF. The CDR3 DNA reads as TGCAGCGTTGAATACCAGTACACAGATACGCAGTATTTT.

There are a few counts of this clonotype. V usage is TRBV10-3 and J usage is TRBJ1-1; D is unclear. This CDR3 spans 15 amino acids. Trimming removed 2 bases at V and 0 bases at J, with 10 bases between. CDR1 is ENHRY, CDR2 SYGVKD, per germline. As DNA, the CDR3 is TGTGCCATCAGTGAGATCTTCACAGTGAACACTGAAGCTTTCTTT. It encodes CAISEIFTVNTEAFF.

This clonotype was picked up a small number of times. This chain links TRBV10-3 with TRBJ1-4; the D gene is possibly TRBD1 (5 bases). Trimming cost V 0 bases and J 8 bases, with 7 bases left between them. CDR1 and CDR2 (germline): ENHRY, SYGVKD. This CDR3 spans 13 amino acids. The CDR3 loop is CAISESGTEKLFF. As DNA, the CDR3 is TGTGCCATCAGTGAGTCTGGGACGGAAAAACTGTTTTTT.

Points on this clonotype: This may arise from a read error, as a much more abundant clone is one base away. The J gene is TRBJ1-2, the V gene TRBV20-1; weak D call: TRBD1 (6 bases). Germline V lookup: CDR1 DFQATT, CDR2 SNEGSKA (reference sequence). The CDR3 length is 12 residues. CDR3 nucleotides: TGCAGTGCGACAGGTTCCTCCTATGGCCACACCTTC. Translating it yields CSATGSSYGHTF.

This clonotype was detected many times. The CDR3 nucleotides are TGTGCCTGGAGTGTAGGGGGGAACGGGCAGCCCCAGCATTTT. Amino acid sequence: CAWSVGGNGQPQHF. The rearrangement links TRBV30 to TRBJ1-5; D may be TRBD1 (6 bases). Trimming took off 0 bases at V and 7 bases at J, with 13 bases between the two ends. The germline V gene encodes CDR1 GTSNPN and CDR2 SVGIG (reference sequence). This CDR3 is 14 amino acids long. Based on the CDR3 plus reference TRBV30 and TRBJ1-5, the full variable domain is SQTIHQWPATLVQPVGSPLSLECTVEGTSNPNLYWYRQAAGRGLQLLFYSVGIGQISSEVPQNLSASRPQDRQFILSSKKLLLSDSGFYLCAWSVGGNGQPQHFGDGTRLSIL.

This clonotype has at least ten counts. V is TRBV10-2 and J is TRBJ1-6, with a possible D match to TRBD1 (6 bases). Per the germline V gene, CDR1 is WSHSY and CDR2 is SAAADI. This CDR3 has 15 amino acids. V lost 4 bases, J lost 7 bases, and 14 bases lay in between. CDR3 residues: CASSAYRAGNSPLHF. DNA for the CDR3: TGCGCCAGCAGTGCGTACAGGGCGGGGAATTCACCCCTCCACTTT.

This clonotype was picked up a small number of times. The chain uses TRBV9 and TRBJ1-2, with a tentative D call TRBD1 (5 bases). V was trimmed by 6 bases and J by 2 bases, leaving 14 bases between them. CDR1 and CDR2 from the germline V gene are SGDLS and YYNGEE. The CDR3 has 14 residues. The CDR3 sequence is CASKPGQANYGYTF. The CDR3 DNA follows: TGTGCCAGCAAACCGGGGCAAGCGAACTATGGCTACACCTTC.

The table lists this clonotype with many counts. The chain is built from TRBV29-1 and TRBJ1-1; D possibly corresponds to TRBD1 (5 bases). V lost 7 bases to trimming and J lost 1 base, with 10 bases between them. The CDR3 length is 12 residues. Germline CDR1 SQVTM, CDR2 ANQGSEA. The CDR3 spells CSAQRGNTEAFF. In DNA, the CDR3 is TGCAGCGCGCAAAGGGGGAACACTGAAGCTTTCTTT.

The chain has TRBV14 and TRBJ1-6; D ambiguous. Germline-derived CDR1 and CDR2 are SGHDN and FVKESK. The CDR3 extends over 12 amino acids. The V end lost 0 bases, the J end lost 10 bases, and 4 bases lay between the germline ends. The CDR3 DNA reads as TGTGCCAGCAGCCAAGAGCTCTCACCCCTCCACTTT. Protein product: CASSQELSPLHF.

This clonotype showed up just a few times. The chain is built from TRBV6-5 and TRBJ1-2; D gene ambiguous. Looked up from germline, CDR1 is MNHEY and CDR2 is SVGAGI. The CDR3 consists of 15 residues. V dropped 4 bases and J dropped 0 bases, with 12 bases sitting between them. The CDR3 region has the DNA TGTGCCAGCAGTTCCCTCGGCGGAGCTAACTATGGCTACACCTTC. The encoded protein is CASSSLGGANYGYTF.

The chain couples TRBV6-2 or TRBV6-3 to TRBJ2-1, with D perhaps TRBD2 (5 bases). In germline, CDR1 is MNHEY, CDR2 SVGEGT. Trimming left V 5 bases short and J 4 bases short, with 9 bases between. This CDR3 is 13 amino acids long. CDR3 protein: CASSTAEYNEQFF. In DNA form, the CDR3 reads TGTGCCAGCAGTACAGCGGAATACAATGAGCAGTTCTTC.

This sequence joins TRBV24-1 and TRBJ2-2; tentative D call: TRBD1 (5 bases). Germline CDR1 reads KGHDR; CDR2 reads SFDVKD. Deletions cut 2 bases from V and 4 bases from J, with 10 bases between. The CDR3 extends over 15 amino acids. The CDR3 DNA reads TGTGCCACCAGTGATTCATTGACAGTCACCGGGGAGCTGTTTTTT. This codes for CATSDSLTVTGELFF.

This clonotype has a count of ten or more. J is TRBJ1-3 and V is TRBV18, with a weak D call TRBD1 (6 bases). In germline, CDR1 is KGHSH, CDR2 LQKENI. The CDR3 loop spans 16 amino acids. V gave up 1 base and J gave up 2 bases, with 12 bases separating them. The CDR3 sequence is CASSPQGQLTGNTIYF. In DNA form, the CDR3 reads TGTGCCAGCTCACCACAAGGACAGCTGACTGGAAACACCATATATTTT.

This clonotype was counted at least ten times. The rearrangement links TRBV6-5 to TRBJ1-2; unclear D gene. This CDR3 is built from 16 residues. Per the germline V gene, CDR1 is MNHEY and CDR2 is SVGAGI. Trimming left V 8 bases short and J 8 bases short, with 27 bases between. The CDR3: CASSDGGPDAPRGYTF. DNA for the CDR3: TGTGCCAGCTCGGATGGTGGGCCAGACGCTCCGCGGGGCTACACCTTC.

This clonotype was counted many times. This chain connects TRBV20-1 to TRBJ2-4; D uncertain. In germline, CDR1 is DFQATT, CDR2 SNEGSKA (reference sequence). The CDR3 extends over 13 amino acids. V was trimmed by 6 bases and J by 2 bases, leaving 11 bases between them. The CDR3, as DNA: TGCAGTGCCCCCTTTCCGCCCAAAAACATTCAGTACTTC. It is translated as CSAPFPPKNIQYF.

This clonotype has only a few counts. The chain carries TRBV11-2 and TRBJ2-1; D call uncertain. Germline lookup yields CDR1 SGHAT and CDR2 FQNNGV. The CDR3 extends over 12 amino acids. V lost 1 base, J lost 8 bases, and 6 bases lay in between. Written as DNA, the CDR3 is TGTGCCAGCAGCTTAGTCCGGGATGAGCAGTTCTTC. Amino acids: CASSLVRDEQFF.

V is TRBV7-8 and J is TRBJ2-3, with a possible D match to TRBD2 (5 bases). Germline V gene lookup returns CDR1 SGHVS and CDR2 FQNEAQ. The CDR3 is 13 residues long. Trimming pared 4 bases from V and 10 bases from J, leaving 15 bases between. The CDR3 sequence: CASSWGDSVAQYF. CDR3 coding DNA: TGTGCCAGCAGCTGGGGAGATTCTGTCGCGCAGTATTTT.

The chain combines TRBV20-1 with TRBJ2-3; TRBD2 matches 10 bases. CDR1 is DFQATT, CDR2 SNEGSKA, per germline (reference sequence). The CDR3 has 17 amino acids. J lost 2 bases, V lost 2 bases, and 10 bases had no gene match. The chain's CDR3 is CSARTLGSGRFTDTQYF. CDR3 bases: TGCAGTGCTAGAACCCTCGGTAGCGGGAGGTTCACAGATACGCAGTATTTT.

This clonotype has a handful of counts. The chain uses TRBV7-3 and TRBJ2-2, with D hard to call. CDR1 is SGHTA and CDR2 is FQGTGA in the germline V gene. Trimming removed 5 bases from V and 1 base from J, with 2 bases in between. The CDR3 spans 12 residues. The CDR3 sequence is CASSKNTGELFF. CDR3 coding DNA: TGTGCCAGCAGCAAGAACACCGGGGAGCTGTTTTTT. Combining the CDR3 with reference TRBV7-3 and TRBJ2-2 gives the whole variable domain GAGVSQTPSNKVTEKGKYVELRCDPISGHTALYWYRQSLGQGPEFLIYFQGTGAADDSGLPNDRFFAVRPEGSVSTLKIQRTERGDSAVYLCASSKNTGELFFGEGSRLTVL.

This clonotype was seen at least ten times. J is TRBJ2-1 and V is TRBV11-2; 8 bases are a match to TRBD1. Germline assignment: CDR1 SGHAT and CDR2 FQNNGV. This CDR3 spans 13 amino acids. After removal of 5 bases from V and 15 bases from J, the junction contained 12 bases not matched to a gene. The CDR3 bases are TGTGCCAGCAGCCACCCTGGGGACAGGCTTAGGTTCTTC. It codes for CASSHPGDRLRFF.

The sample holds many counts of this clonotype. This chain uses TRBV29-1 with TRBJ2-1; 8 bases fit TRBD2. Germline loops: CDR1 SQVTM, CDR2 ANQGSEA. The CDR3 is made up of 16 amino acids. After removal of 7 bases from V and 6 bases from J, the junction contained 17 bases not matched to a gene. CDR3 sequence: CSADGREGSNPNEQFF. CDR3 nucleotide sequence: TGCAGCGCGGACGGACGGGAGGGCTCAAATCCCAATGAGCAGTTCTTC.

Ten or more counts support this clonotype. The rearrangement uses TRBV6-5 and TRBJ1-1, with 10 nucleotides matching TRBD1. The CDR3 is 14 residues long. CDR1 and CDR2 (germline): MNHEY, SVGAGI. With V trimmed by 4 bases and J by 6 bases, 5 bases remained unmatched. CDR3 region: CASSFGTGAAEAFF. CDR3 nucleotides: TGTGCCAGCAGTTTCGGGACAGGGGCCGCTGAAGCTTTCTTT.

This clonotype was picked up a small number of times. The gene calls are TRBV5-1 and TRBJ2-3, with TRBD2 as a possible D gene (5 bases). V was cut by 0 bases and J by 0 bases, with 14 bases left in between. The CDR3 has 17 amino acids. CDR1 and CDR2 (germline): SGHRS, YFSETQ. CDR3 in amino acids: CASSLAQQAASTDTQYF. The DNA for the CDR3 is TGCGCCAGCAGCTTGGCCCAACAAGCGGCTAGCACAGATACGCAGTATTTT.

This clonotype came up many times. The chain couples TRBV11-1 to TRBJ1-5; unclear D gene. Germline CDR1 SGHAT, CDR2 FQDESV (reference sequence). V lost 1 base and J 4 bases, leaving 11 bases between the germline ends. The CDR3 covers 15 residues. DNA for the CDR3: TGTGCCAGCAGCTTAGATGGGGAAAGAAATCAGCCCCAGCATTTT. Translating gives CASSLDGERNQPQHF. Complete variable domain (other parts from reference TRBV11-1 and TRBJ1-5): EAEVAQSPRYKITEKSQAVAFWCDPISGHATLYWYRQILGQGPELLVQFQDESVVDDSQLPKDRFSAERLKGVDSTLKIQPAELGDSAMYLCASSLDGERNQPQHFGDGTRLSIL.

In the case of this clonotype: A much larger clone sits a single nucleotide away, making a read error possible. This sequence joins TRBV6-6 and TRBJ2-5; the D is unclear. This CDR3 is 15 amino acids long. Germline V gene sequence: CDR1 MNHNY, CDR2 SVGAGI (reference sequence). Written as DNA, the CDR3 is TGTACCAGCAGTTACCCCCAGCAAACCCAAGAGACCCAGTACTTC. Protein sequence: CTSSYPQQTQETQYF.

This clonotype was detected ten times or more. CDR3 nucleotides: TGTGCCAGCAGTGAATTAGGGCTGAACACTGAAGCTTTCTTT. It encodes CASSELGLNTEAFF. J is TRBJ1-1 and V is TRBV25-1; no reliable D call. The V gene lost 1 base and the J gene lost 0 bases, with 6 bases spanning the gap. The germline gives CDR1 MGHDK, CDR2 SYGVNS. This CDR3 spans 14 amino acids.

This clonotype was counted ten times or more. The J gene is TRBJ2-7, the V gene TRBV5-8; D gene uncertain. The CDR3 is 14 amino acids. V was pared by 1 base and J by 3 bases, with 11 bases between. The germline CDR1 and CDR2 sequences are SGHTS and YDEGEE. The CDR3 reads CASSLKNYYYEQYF. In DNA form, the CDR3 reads TGTGCCAGCAGCTTGAAAAACTATTACTACGAGCAGTACTTC.

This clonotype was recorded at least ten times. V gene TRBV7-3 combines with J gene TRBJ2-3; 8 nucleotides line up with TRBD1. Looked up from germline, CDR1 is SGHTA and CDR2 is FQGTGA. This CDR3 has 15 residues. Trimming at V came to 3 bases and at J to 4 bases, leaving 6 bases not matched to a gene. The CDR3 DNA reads TGTGCCAGCAGCTTGACAGGGGTTGGCGCAGATACGCAGTATTTT. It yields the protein CASSLTGVGADTQYF.